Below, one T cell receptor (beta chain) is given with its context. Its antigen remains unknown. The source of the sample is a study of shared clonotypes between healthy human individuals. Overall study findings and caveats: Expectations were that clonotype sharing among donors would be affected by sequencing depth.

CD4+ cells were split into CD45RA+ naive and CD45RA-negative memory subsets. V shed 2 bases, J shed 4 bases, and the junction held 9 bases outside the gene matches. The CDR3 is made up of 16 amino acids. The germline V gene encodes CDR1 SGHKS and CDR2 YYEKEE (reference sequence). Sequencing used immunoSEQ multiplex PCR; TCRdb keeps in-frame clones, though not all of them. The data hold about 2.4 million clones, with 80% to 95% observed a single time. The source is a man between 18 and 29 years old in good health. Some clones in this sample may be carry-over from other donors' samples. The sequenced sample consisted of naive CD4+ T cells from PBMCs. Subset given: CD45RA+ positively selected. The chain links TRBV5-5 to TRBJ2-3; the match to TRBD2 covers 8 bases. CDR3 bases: TGTGCCAGCAGCTTTCTCCCGGGACTAGGGGCAGATACGCAGTATTTT. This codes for CASSFLPGLGADTQYF.